The present T cell receptor (beta chain) was sequenced within a study of T cells in Graves' hyperthyroidism and ophthalmopathy. Researchers took RNA transcripts and amplified the TCR beta CDR3 regions from them. First-round RT-PCR with HTBI primers amplified the TCR CDR3 region. TCRdb analysed the multiplex PCR reads with MiXCR anew, one entry per CDR3 protein. The sample holds 370,000 or so distinct CDR3 sequences; around 25% are singletons and the top ten take around four fifths. This clonotype was recorded a few times. As yet, its antigen is unknown. The germline CDR1 and CDR2 sequences are LGHDT and YNNKEL (reference sequence). This CDR3 has 16 amino acids. The V gene end was trimmed by 3 bases and the J gene end by 5 bases; junction bases not matched to a gene: 11. Study results and limitations: From stable hyperthyroidism, ophthalmopathy was set apart by a 13 V-J model. Among clonotypes expanded in thyroid above 0.001, most were also found in blood. Ophthalmopathy, as predicted by the model, came a median around 6 months after the prediction.

This chain connects TRBV3-1 to TRBJ1-1, with 8 bases aligning to TRBD1. This receptor was obtained from a man aged 50 or older with Graves' hyperthyroidism. Sequencing was done on a sample of blood. The CDR3 spells CASSQALTGEGTEAFF. The CDR3 region has the DNA TGTGCCAGCAGCCAGGCTTTGACAGGGGAGGGTACTGAAGCTTTCTTT. Together with reference TRBV3-1 and TRBJ1-1, the CDR3 gives the full variable domain: DTAVSQTPKYLVTQMGNDKSIKCEQNLGHDTMYWYKQDSKKFLKIMFSYNNKELIINETVPNRFSPKSPDKAHLNLHINSLELGDSAVYFCASSQALTGEGTEAFFGQGTRLTVV.